This T cell receptor (beta chain) comes out of a study of blood T cell repertoires in COVID-19. TCRdb's table, derived via immunoSEQ multiplex PCR, lists solely in-frame clones and lacks some. There are roughly 26,000 clones in the sample; approximately 93% occur only once, and 3.5% to 4.5% lies in the top ten. Germline CDR1 MDHEN, CDR2 SYDVKM. Trimming removed 5 bases from V and 1 base from J, with 8 bases in between. This CDR3 spans 13 amino acids. Sequenced: peripheral blood. This chain links TRBV28 with TRBJ2-5; no definite D call. The clonotype was recovered from a human donor with active COVID-19. The donor label of this sample is uncertain. The CDR3 reads CASSMELQETQYF. CDR3 nucleotides: TGTGCCAGCAGTATGGAGCTCCAAGAGACCCAGTACTTC.